The next 22 T cell receptor beta chains were all read from a single sample in a study of cytomegalovirus exposure and HLA in healthy donors. The study ran its PCR with 60 Vbeta and 13 Jbeta primers. TCRdb's copy holds only in-frame clones and misses some; the assay was immunoSEQ multiplex PCR. The sample holds about 130,000 clones, about 73% seen once. Sequenced input: PBMCs. The receptors shown here come from a woman between 45 and 60 years old in good health and CMV-seropositive.

This clone was found a few times. V and J are TRBV7-2 and TRBJ1-1; TRBD1 is a possible D gene (6 bases). The germline V and J ends were trimmed by 5 bases and 5 bases, with 9 bases remaining between them. The CDR3 consists of 12 residues. CDR1 SGHTA and CDR2 FQGNSA come from the germline V gene. In nucleotides, the CDR3 is TGTGCCAGCAGCGGGCAGGGGACTGAAGCTTTCTTT. Amino acids: CASSGQGTEAFF. Based on the CDR3 plus reference TRBV7-2 and TRBJ1-1, the full variable domain is GAGVSQSPSNKVTEKGKDVELRCDPISGHTALYWYRQSLGQGLEFLIYFQGNSAPDKSGLPSDRFSAERTGGSVSTLTIQRTQQEDSAVYLCASSGQGTEAFFGQGTRLTVV.

J is TRBJ2-5 and V is TRBV15; 7 bases are shared with TRBD2. J lost 3 bases, V lost 5 bases, and 6 bases had no gene match. CDR3 size: 14 residues. Germline lookup yields CDR1 LNHNV and CDR2 YYDKDF (reference sequence). The CDR3 bases are TGTGCCACCAGCCGGCGGGACTATAAAGAGACCCAGTACTTC. Amino acids: CATSRRDYKETQYF.

V and J are TRBV27 and TRBJ1-2; 8 bases are shared with TRBD1. The CDR3 covers 14 residues. From germline, CDR1 is MNHEY and CDR2 SMNVEV (reference sequence). The V gene end was trimmed by 8 bases and the J gene end by 0 bases; junction bases not matched to a gene: 5. CDR3 in DNA: TGTGCCAGCGGATGGACAGGGACTAACTATGGCTACACCTTC. It translates to CASGWTGTNYGYTF.

V and J are TRBV9 and TRBJ1-6, with TRBD1 matching over 7 bases. Trimming cost V 4 bases and J 12 bases; bases outside gene matches: 13. CDR1 and CDR2 from the germline V gene are SGDLS and YYNGEE. This CDR3 has 15 amino acids. CDR3 residues: CASSSDRELSLPLHF. In DNA, the CDR3 is TGTGCCAGCAGCTCTGACAGGGAATTAAGTTTACCCCTCCACTTT. The variable domain in full, with the rest retrieved from reference TRBV9 and TRBJ1-6, is DSGVTQTPKHLITATGQRVTLRCSPRSGDLSVYWYQQSLDQGLQFLIQYYNGEERAKGNILERFSAQQFPDLHSELNLSSLELGDSALYFCASSSDRELSLPLHFGNGTRLTVT.

This sequence joins TRBV2 and TRBJ1-2, with a weak D call TRBD1 (5 bases). From germline, CDR1 is SNHLY and CDR2 FYNNEI. The V and J ends lost 3 bases and 4 bases respectively, with 9 bases between them. The CDR3 extends over 13 amino acids. The CDR3 bases are TGTGCCAGCAGTGACAGGGCCGGCTATGGCTACACCTTC. Protein product: CASSDRAGYGYTF.

The chain carries TRBV6-1 and TRBJ1-1; D perhaps matches TRBD1 (5 bases). The length of the CDR3 is 13 residues. CDR1 and CDR2 (germline): MNHNS, SASEGT. Trimming left V 3 bases short and J 6 bases short, with 11 bases between. In DNA, the CDR3 is TGTGCCAGCAGTGACAGGGCCGAGTCTGAAGCTTTCTTT. Translated: CASSDRAESEAFF.

This clone was detected only a few times. CDR3 amino acids: CASSDLSNQPQHF. CDR3 in DNA: TGTGCCAGCAGTGATCTTAGCAATCAGCCCCAGCATTTT. The rearrangement joins TRBV6-1 to TRBJ1-5; D not certain. The germline gives CDR1 MNHNS, CDR2 SASEGT. The CDR3 has 13 amino acids. V was pared by 3 bases and J by 0 bases, with 3 bases between.

The chain has TRBV7-2 and TRBJ1-2; 8 nucleotides match TRBD1. This CDR3 comprises 16 residues. CDR1 and CDR2 from the germline V gene are SGHTA and FQGNSA. The junction had 12 bases not matched to a gene; V was cut back by 5 bases and J by 4 bases. This chain's CDR3 is CASSMRQGQMGYGYTF. The CDR3, as DNA: TGTGCCAGCAGCATGCGACAGGGGCAGATGGGCTATGGCTACACCTTC.

The chain recombines TRBV4-1 with TRBJ1-2; D is uncertain. V was shortened by 0 bases and J by 3 bases, with 5 bases between the two germline ends. CDR1 and CDR2 from the germline V gene are MGHRA and YSYEKL. The CDR3 sequence is 13 residues long. The DNA of the CDR3 is TGCGCCAGCAGCCAAGAAAGCGACTATGGCTACACCTTC. Translation: CASSQESDYGYTF.

The chain has TRBV30 and TRBJ2-7; D is possibly TRBD2 (6 bases). The J call may be mistaken, given a closer DNA end match to TRBJ2-1. The CDR3 is 13 amino acids. The germline V gene encodes CDR1 GTSNPN and CDR2 SVGIG (reference sequence). The CDR3 loop is CAWTRGNYNEQFF. The CDR3 DNA reads as TGTGCCTGGACGCGGGGAAACTACAATGAGCAGTTCTTC.

The rearrangement links TRBV5-8 to TRBJ1-2, with 9 bases that match TRBD1. CDR1 and CDR2 (germline): SGHTS, YDEGEE. The J segment lost 5 bases and the V segment lost 4 bases, leaving 9 bases of the junction unmatched. The CDR3 length is 15 residues. CDR3 DNA sequence: TGTGCCAGCAGCAGCTGGACAGGGGAGGATTATGGCTACACCTTC. As protein: CASSSWTGEDYGYTF.

The genes are TRBV11-3 and TRBJ1-1, with TRBD1 as a possible D gene (5 bases). Germline V gives CDR1 SGHNT, CDR2 YENEEA. CDR3 length equals 13 residues. Trimming cost V 5 bases and J 5 bases, with 12 bases left between them. As DNA, the CDR3 is TGTGCCAGCAGCACCGTGGGGCCGACTGAAGCTTTCTTT. Encoded protein: CASSTVGPTEAFF.

The rearrangement links TRBV2 to TRBJ1-2; D perhaps matches TRBD1 (5 bases). CDR1 and CDR2 (germline): SNHLY, FYNNEI. CDR3 length equals 11 residues. Trimming took 6 bases from V and 10 from J, leaving 12 bases between them. The CDR3 sequence is CASRTVLDYTF. CDR3 in DNA: TGTGCCAGCAGGACAGTTTTGGACTACACCTTC.

The chain couples TRBV19 to TRBJ1-6, with D maybe TRBD1 (5 bases). Trimming shortened V by 9 bases and J by 6 bases, and 9 bases separated the two germline ends. Per the germline V gene, CDR1 is LNHDA and CDR2 is SQIVND (reference sequence). CDR3 size: 12 residues. Here the CDR3 reads CASRVVNSPLHF. CDR3 sequence (DNA): TGTGCCAGCAGGGTGGTTAATTCACCCCTCCACTTT.

The chain combines TRBV5-1 with TRBJ2-5, with D perhaps matching TRBD1 (5 bases). Trimming removed 2 bases at V and 0 bases at J, with 11 bases between. Germline V gene data show CDR1 as SGHRS and CDR2 as YFSETQ. The CDR3 totals 15 residues. CDR3 protein: CASSFGPGYQETQYF. CDR3 in DNA: TGCGCCAGCAGCTTTGGTCCAGGGTACCAAGAGACCCAGTACTTC.

This chain joins TRBV9 and TRBJ1-2, with D hard to call. The CDR3 has 14 residues. From germline, CDR1 is SGDLS and CDR2 YYNGEE. Deletions cut 0 bases from V and 4 bases from J, with 10 bases between. Here the CDR3 reads CASSVERRGYGYTF. The DNA for the CDR3 is TGTGCCAGCAGCGTAGAGCGGCGGGGCTATGGCTACACCTTC. The full variable domain, its missing parts supplied by reference TRBV9 and TRBJ1-2, is DSGVTQTPKHLITATGQRVTLRCSPRSGDLSVYWYQQSLDQGLQFLIQYYNGEERAKGNILERFSAQQFPDLHSELNLSSLELGDSALYFCASSVERRGYGYTFGSGTRLTVV.

The table lists this clone with a few counts. The chain has TRBV6-4 and TRBJ1-6, with D maybe TRBD1 (5 bases). CDR1 and CDR2 from the germline V gene are MRHNA and SNTAGT. The V gene lost 2 bases and the J gene lost 10 bases, with 15 bases spanning the gap. This CDR3 spans 15 amino acids. As DNA, the CDR3 is TGTGCCAGCAGTGACCCGAAGGATTGGGGCTCACCCCTCCACTTT. It encodes CASSDPKDWGSPLHF.

This clone has only a few counts. This chain connects TRBV11-2 to TRBJ1-2, with 7 positions matching TRBD1. Germline CDR1 reads SGHAT; CDR2 reads FQNNGV. This CDR3 has 13 residues. With V trimmed by 5 bases and J by 3 bases, 3 bases remained unmatched. The CDR3 region has the DNA TGTGCCAGCAGCCTGGGACAGCACTATGGCTACACCTTC. Translated, it gives CASSLGQHYGYTF.

The chain has TRBV6-5 and TRBJ1-3, with 7 nucleotides matching TRBD1. The trim removed 5 bases at V and 2 bases at J, leaving 6 bases unmatched. CDR3 length: 15 residues. Germline CDR1 MNHEY, CDR2 SVGAGI. Here the CDR3 DNA reads TGTGCCAGCAGTCCTGACAGGGCCACTGGAAACACCATATATTTT. Residues: CASSPDRATGNTIYF.

The chain carries TRBV5-6 and TRBJ2-2; D is unclear. CDR1 and CDR2 (germline): SGHDT, YYEEEE. Trimming removed 2 bases at V and 5 bases at J, with 7 bases between. This CDR3 has 13 amino acids. CDR3 in amino acids: CASSLYRTGELFF. The CDR3 DNA follows: TGTGCCAGCAGCTTATACAGAACCGGGGAGCTGTTTTTT.

The rearrangement uses TRBV11-3 and TRBJ1-6; 7 positions match TRBD1. Germline CDR1 and CDR2: SGHNT and YENEEA. V lost 5 bases, J lost 12 bases, and 13 bases stayed unmatched. The length of the CDR3 is 15 residues. The CDR3 sequence: CASSPTGTANEPLHF. In DNA, the CDR3 is TGTGCCAGCAGCCCGACCGGGACAGCTAACGAACCCCTCCACTTT.

The genes are TRBV5-5 and TRBJ2-3, with 7 bases identical to TRBD2. The germline V gene encodes CDR1 SGHKS and CDR2 YYEKEE (reference sequence). The CDR3 is 15 residues long. J lost 2 bases, V lost 4 bases, and 7 bases had no gene match. CDR3 DNA sequence: TGTGCCAGCAGCACAACGGGAGGCCACACAGATACGCAGTATTTT. It specifies CASSTTGGHTDTQYF.